A single sample gave rise to the 25 T cell receptor beta chains below, sequenced in a study of OX40 agonist ivuxolimab in advanced cancers. Assay: immunoSEQ multiplex PCR; the TCRdb copy retains only in-frame clones and omits some. The sample has about 80,000 clones, 85% to 95% seen once. Sequencing was performed on CD4+ or CD8+ T cells sorted from blood, taken in a trial of the OX40 agonist ivuxolimab. These receptors were obtained from an adult with an advanced solid tumor such as melanoma, head and neck, liver or kidney cancer.

V gene TRBV4-2 combines with J gene TRBJ1-4; D ambiguous. V was trimmed by 0 bases and J by 5 bases, leaving 16 bases between them. The V gene's germline CDR1 is LGHNA and CDR2 YNFKEQ. The CDR3 loop spans 17 amino acids. CDR3 sequence: CASSQDFQAVSNEKLFF. The CDR3, as DNA: TGTGCCAGCAGCCAAGATTTTCAGGCCGTTTCAAATGAAAAACTGTTTTTT.

The gene calls are TRBV4-2 and TRBJ2-1; no firm D call. The CDR3 contains 12 residues. The germline V gene has CDR1 LGHNA and CDR2 YNFKEQ. Trimming pared 1 base from V and 12 bases from J, leaving 10 bases between. CDR3 sequence (DNA): TGTGCCAGCAGCCAAGGTAATGGCAGGCAGTTCTTC. Translating it yields CASSQGNGRQFF.

This clone was recorded only once. The chain is built from TRBV28 and TRBJ2-1; no reliable D call. Germline V gene lookup returns CDR1 MDHEN and CDR2 SYDVKM. This CDR3 region has 12 residues. Trimming left V 3 bases short and J 15 bases short, with 15 bases between. The CDR3 DNA follows: TGTGCCAGCAGTTTTGGGGTAGCTGCTTCGTTCTTC. Translation: CASSFGVAASFF.

V usage is TRBV9 and J usage is TRBJ2-3; 12 bases agree with TRBD2. The germline V gene encodes CDR1 SGDLS and CDR2 YYNGEE. The V and J ends lost 0 bases and 2 bases, in that order; junction bases with no gene match: 10. The CDR3 length is 19 residues. The CDR3 is CASSVGLWTSGNPTDTQYF. Written as DNA, the CDR3 is TGTGCCAGCAGCGTAGGCTTGTGGACTAGCGGGAACCCCACAGATACGCAGTATTTT.

V gene TRBV29-1 combines with J gene TRBJ1-1; tentatively, D is TRBD1 (5 bases). Trimming removed 8 bases at V and 1 base at J, with 14 bases between. Germline V CDR1 and CDR2: SQVTM, ANQGSEA. The CDR3 has 13 amino acids. CDR3 residues: CSSAGTANTEAFF. The CDR3 DNA reads as TGCAGCTCTGCCGGGACGGCGAACACTGAAGCTTTCTTT.

The J gene is TRBJ1-6, the V gene TRBV2, with 8 bases fitting TRBD1. Trimming at V came to 4 bases and at J to 10 bases, leaving 3 bases not matched to a gene. Per germline, CDR1 SNHLY and CDR2 FYNNEI. The CDR3 runs to 13 residues. Here the CDR3 reads CASSGTGRSPLHF. The CDR3 DNA reads TGTGCCAGCAGTGGGACAGGGAGGTCACCCCTCCACTTT.

The gene calls are TRBV6-5 and TRBJ2-1; 10 bases line up with TRBD2. The V segment lost 0 bases and the J segment 5 bases; nucleotides outside the gene matches: 4. Germline V gene sequence: CDR1 MNHEY, CDR2 SVGAGI. This CDR3 is 16 amino acids long. Here the CDR3 DNA reads TGTGCCAGCAGTTACTCCCCTAGCGGGGGTCACAATGAGCAGTTCTTC. This gives the protein CASSYSPSGGHNEQFF.

The rearrangement uses TRBV6-5 and TRBJ1-1; no clear D. CDR1 and CDR2 from the germline V gene are MNHEY and SVGAGI. This CDR3 contains 13 residues. V lost 1 base, J lost 1 base, and 4 bases lay in between. The chain's CDR3 is CASSYFRNTEAFF. The CDR3 DNA is TGTGCCAGCAGTTACTTCAGGAACACTGAAGCTTTCTTT.

Only one count was recorded for this clone. The chain is built from TRBV7-8 and TRBJ1-1; D remains ambiguous. Germline V gives CDR1 SGHVS, CDR2 FQNEAQ. The length of the CDR3 is 12 residues. Trimming removed 7 bases at V and 4 bases at J, with 10 bases between. This chain's CDR3 is CASKNPSTEAFF. CDR3 coding DNA: TGTGCCAGCAAGAACCCGAGCACTGAAGCTTTCTTT.

V and J are TRBV7-9 and TRBJ2-1, with 10 bases lining up with TRBD2. The CDR3 runs to 14 residues. Per germline, CDR1 SEHNR and CDR2 FQNEAQ (reference sequence). Trimming removed 5 bases from V and 7 bases from J; junction bases left unmatched: 5. As DNA, the CDR3 is TGTGCCAGCAGCCCCGGGACTAGCGTGAATGAGCAGTTCTTC. It translates to CASSPGTSVNEQFF.

CDR3 bases: TGTGCCAGCAGCCCCGACCGGGACAGGATCCCCTACGAGCAGTACTTC. Its protein is CASSPDRDRIPYEQYF. The chain uses TRBV11-2 and TRBJ2-7; 8 nucleotides agree with TRBD1. Germline CDR1 reads SGHAT; CDR2 reads FQNNGV. The CDR3 consists of 16 residues. Unmatched junction bases numbered 11, after V lost 5 bases and J lost 2 bases.

The chain employs TRBV11-3 and TRBJ2-1, with 9 bases aligning to TRBD1. Germline-derived CDR1 and CDR2 are SGHNT and YENEEA. The CDR3 is made up of 16 amino acids. J gave up 8 bases and V 1 base, and 9 bases lay outside the gene matches. The CDR3 DNA is TGTGCCAGCAGCTTAGTCGGACAGGGGAAAGCCGATGAGCAGTTCTTC. It encodes CASSLVGQGKADEQFF.

This sequence joins TRBV6-5 and TRBJ1-1; 7 bases match TRBD1. Losses at the gene ends were 5 bases for V and 7 bases for J; bases not matched to a gene: 10. Per the germline V gene, CDR1 is MNHEY and CDR2 is SVGAGI. CDR3 length equals 14 residues. CDR3 in amino acids: CASSEGQARSEAFF. The CDR3 nucleotides are TGTGCCAGCAGTGAAGGACAGGCCCGAAGTGAAGCTTTCTTT.

The chain links TRBV27 to TRBJ2-7, with 10 nucleotides matching TRBD2. V lost 10 bases to trimming and J lost 5 bases; unmatched junction nucleotides: 8. The CDR3 sequence is 13 residues long. Germline CDR1 is MNHEY and CDR2 is SMNVEV (reference sequence). Here the CDR3 DNA reads TGTGCCACCGGGACTAGCGTTTTCGACGAGCAGTACTTC. This translates into CATGTSVFDEQYF.

The chain carries TRBV2 and TRBJ2-1; D not resolved. V lost 3 bases and J 3 bases, leaving 15 bases between the germline ends. The CDR3 spans 16 residues. CDR1 SNHLY and CDR2 FYNNEI come from the germline V gene. The CDR3: CASSEELPNRYNEQFF. DNA for the CDR3: TGTGCCAGCAGTGAGGAATTACCCAACCGCTACAATGAGCAGTTCTTC.

The gene calls are TRBV18 and TRBJ2-3; 7 bases are a match to TRBD2. The germline V gene encodes CDR1 KGHSH and CDR2 LQKENI. Trimming removed 6 bases from V and 2 bases from J; junction bases left unmatched: 11. This CDR3 comprises 16 residues. The CDR3 sequence is CASSPVPAGNTDTQYF. CDR3 coding DNA: TGTGCCAGCTCCCCGGTCCCAGCGGGGAACACAGATACGCAGTATTTT. The complete variable domain, with remaining parts taken from reference TRBV18 and TRBJ2-3, reads NAGVMQNPRHLVRRRGQEARLRCSPMKGHSHVYWYRQLPEEGLKFMVYLQKENIIDESGMPKERFSAEFPKEGPSILRIQQVVRGDSAAYFCASSPVPAGNTDTQYFGPGTRLTVL.

The rearrangement uses TRBV7-2 and TRBJ1-3; D unresolved. Deletions cut 3 bases from V and 0 bases from J, with 9 bases between. Germline V CDR1 and CDR2: SGHTA, FQGNSA. The CDR3 contains 15 residues. The CDR3 is CASSLGRDSGNTIYF. The CDR3 bases are TGTGCCAGCAGCTTGGGCAGAGACTCTGGAAACACCATATATTTT. The whole variable domain, remainder taken from reference TRBV7-2 and TRBJ1-3, is GAGVSQSPSNKVTEKGKDVELRCDPISGHTALYWYRQSLGQGLEFLIYFQGNSAPDKSGLPSDRFSAERTGGSVSTLTIQRTQQEDSAVYLCASSLGRDSGNTIYFGEGSWLTVV.

V gene TRBV4-3 combines with J gene TRBJ2-3; D is possibly TRBD2 (5 bases). CDR3 length: 11 residues. CDR1 LGHNA and CDR2 YSLEER come from the germline V gene. Trimming left V 4 bases short and J 8 bases short, with 7 bases between. The chain's CDR3 is CASSREGTQYF. Written as DNA, the CDR3 is TGCGCCAGCAGCCGCGAGGGTACGCAGTATTTT.

This chain connects TRBV27 to TRBJ1-1; 8 bases match TRBD1. CDR1 MNHEY and CDR2 SMNVEV come from the germline V gene (reference sequence). The CDR3 is 15 amino acids. After removal of 5 bases from V and 5 bases from J, the junction contained 10 bases not matched to a gene. The CDR3 loop reads CASSPVPGQGTEAFF. For the CDR3, the DNA is TGTGCCAGCAGTCCCGTTCCAGGACAGGGAACTGAAGCTTTCTTT.

J is TRBJ2-3 and V is TRBV4-2; D is possibly TRBD1 (5 bases). This CDR3 contains 16 residues. Deletions cut 5 bases from V and 0 bases from J, with 15 bases between. Germline V gives CDR1 LGHNA, CDR2 YNFKEQ. CDR3 region: CASSSWTHSSTDTQYF. The CDR3 DNA reads TGTGCCAGCAGCTCATGGACACATTCTAGCACAGATACGCAGTATTTT.

The chain links TRBV9 to TRBJ2-5; D unresolved. The CDR3 extends over 13 amino acids. V lost 0 bases and J 0 bases, leaving 3 bases between the germline ends. Germline V gives CDR1 SGDLS, CDR2 YYNGEE. The CDR3 nucleotides read TGTGCCAGCAGCGTAGCAGACCAAGAGACCCAGTACTTC. It codes for CASSVADQETQYF.

The CDR3 spells CASSYTRTGRNSPLHF. In DNA form, the CDR3 reads TGTGCCAGCAGTTACACTAGGACAGGTCGAAATTCACCCCTCCACTTT. The chain employs TRBV6-5 and TRBJ1-6; 7 bases align to TRBD1. The germline V gene encodes CDR1 MNHEY and CDR2 SVGAGI. The CDR3 spans 16 residues. After removal of 2 bases from V and 7 bases from J, the junction contained 8 bases not matched to a gene.

CDR3 sequence reads: CASSITGTNYEQYF. In nucleotides, the CDR3 is TGTGCCAGTAGTATAACCGGGACAAACTACGAGCAGTACTTC. The chain couples TRBV19 to TRBJ2-7; TRBD1 might be the D (6 bases). Trimming removed 2 bases at V and 3 bases at J, with 11 bases between. This CDR3 spans 14 amino acids. Germline lookup yields CDR1 LNHDA and CDR2 SQIVND (reference sequence).

The chain couples TRBV19 to TRBJ2-4; 7 bases align to TRBD1. CDR1 is LNHDA, CDR2 SQIVND, per germline (reference sequence). V lost 5 bases and J lost 0; bases outside the gene matches: 13. The CDR3 consists of 18 residues. The CDR3 region has the DNA TGTGCCAGTAGTCTTGGGACAGAACAAGATCTAGCCAAAAACATTCAGTACTTC. Its translation: CASSLGTEQDLAKNIQYF. The variable domain in full, completed from reference TRBV19 and TRBJ2-4, reads DGGITQSPKYLFRKEGQNVTLSCEQNLNHDAMYWYRQDPGQGLRLIYYSQIVNDFQKGDIAEGYSVSREKKESFPLTVTSAQKNPTAFYLCASSLGTEQDLAKNIQYFGAGTRLSVL.

The chain is built from TRBV27 and TRBJ2-3; the D call may be TRBD1 or TRBD2 (5 bases each). In germline, CDR1 is MNHEY, CDR2 SMNVEV (reference sequence). This CDR3 comprises 13 residues. V lost 5 bases, J lost 7 bases, and 13 bases lay in between. DNA for the CDR3: TGTGCCAGCAGTCTCCGGGACGGGAATACGCAGTATTTT. Its translation: CASSLRDGNTQYF.